These T cell receptor beta chains were read from a single sample in a study of OX40 agonist ivuxolimab in advanced cancers. Some clones are missing from TCRdb's copy, which holds only in-frame ones; the method was immunoSEQ multiplex PCR. Of 90,000 to 150,000 clones listed, roughly nine tenths are singletons. The sample consisted of CD4+ or CD8+ T cells sorted from blood, taken in a trial of the OX40 agonist ivuxolimab. These receptors were taken from an adult with an advanced solid tumor such as melanoma, head and neck, liver or kidney cancer. Both conserved end residues are part of each CDR3. Each record gives: V gene, CDR3 length, CDR3 protein.

TRBV7-3 15 CASSKLTSVGGEQFF
TRBV7-9 15 CASSSVTGTFNGYTF
TRBV15 15 CATSLERGNGEKLFF
TRBV7-3 14 CASCAGPNTGELFF
TRBV14 17 CASSPLGLFLNTGELFF
TRBV7-9 15 CASSAGNGVGETQYF
TRBV15 16 CATSRETQGPLYEQYF
TRBV7-2 17 CASSLAGQSATNEKLFF
TRBV19 18 CASSTRAQSGGPFYEQYF
TRBV28 14 CASSLSGGYTEAFF
TRBV5-1 15 CASSFALGTNEKLFF
TRBV21-1 16 CASSLKQRGLNYGYTF
TRBV19 16 CASNDPGTGGAETQYF
TRBV6-5 15 CASSSSRTVSYEQYF
TRBV27 14 CASSSRGENYGYTF
TRBV2 15 CASDAGTGRTGELFF
TRBV28 12 CASQAGSYEQYF
TRBV28 15 CASSLDPAGPYEQYF
TRBV4-1 14 CASSPPRANEKLFF
TRBV30 15 CAWSVRRGPQETQYF
TRBV7-8 14 CASSLTQGTTEAFF
TRBV19 16 CASSIGQGQGPYEQYF
TRBV18 12 CASSPQQETQYF
TRBV4-3 16 CASSQEATSVPYEQYF
TRBV6-5 15 CASSRQSSSYNEQFF
TRBV2 14 CASSETSSTDTQYF
TRBV5-4 14 CASSARQGNYGYTF
TRBV4-1 18 CASSQEAPGTGVRETQYF
TRBV11-2 15 CASSLDRGGANVLTF
TRBV2 14 CASRNRGSTDTQYF
TRBV5-4 15 CASSSDRGLNSPLHF
TRBV9 18 CASSLGQMITTNTGELFF
TRBV19 15 CASSIGETGNSPLHF
TRBV7-8 15 CASSLRGGLSYEQYF
TRBV6-6 13 CASGEGRTPEQYF
TRBV4-1 19 CASSPLGASGGAQPDTQYF
TRBV5-4 15 CASTDGGASNEKLFF
TRBV9 16 CASSEGRDRQGAGQYF
TRBV6-1 15 CASSTSGTSSYEQYF
TRBV18 17 CASSPTDEGSSGNTIYF
TRBV5-1 14 CASRGGDAKNIQYF
TRBV27 12 CASSSNGGSYTF
TRBV7-3 13 CASSSEEGTEAFF
TRBV10-1 17 CASSERSQGREQETQYF
TRBV30 12 CAWNPRRETQYF
TRBV5-5 15 CASSTGLADTYEQYF
TRBV9 15 CASSPEGSKLYGYTF
TRBV30 15 CACLAMGLGANVLTF
TRBV7-2 13 CASSFPQMYEQYF
TRBV27 18 CASSFKGGQAFYSYEQYF
TRBV19 13 CASSEDRVYGYTF
TRBV5-4 16 CASSLISGGYQETQYF
TRBV28 15 CASGLGPPPNEKLFF
TRBV27 12 CASSMRTDTQYF
TRBV7-9 11 CASSLVTEAFF
TRBV28 14 CASSSPTSGTQQYF
TRBV7-2 13 CASMTGYTDTQYF
TRBV7-2 16 CASSFVGQSSGNTIYF
TRBV14 11 CASSHSYEQYF
TRBV7-2 12 CASSPRSGELFF